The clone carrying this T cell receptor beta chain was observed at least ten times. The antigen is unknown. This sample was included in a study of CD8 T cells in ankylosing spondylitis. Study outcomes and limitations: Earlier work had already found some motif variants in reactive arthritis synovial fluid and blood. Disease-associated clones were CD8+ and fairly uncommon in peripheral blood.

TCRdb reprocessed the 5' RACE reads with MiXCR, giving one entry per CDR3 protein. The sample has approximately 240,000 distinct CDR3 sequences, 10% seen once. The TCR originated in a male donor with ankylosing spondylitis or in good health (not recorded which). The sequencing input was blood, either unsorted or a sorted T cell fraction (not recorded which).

The CDR3 protein is CSASPSGNTDTQYF. The CDR3 DNA reads as TGCAGTGCTAGCCCTAGCGGAAACACAGATACGCAGTATTTT. The chain combines TRBV20-1 with TRBJ2-3, with TRBD2 matching 7 bases. From germline, CDR1 is DFQATT and CDR2 SNEGSKA (reference sequence). The CDR3 contains 14 residues. Unmatched junction bases numbered 5, after V lost 3 bases and J lost 2 bases.